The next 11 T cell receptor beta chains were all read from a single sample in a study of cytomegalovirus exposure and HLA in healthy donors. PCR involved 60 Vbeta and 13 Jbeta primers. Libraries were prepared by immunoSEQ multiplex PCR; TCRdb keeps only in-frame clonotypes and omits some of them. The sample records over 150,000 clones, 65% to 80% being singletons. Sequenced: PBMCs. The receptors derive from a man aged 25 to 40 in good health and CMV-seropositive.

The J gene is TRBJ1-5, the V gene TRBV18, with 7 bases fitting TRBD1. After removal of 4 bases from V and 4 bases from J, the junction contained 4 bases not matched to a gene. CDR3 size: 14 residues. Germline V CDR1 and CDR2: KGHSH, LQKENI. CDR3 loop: CASSQRQGNQPQHF. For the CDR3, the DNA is TGTGCCAGCTCACAGAGACAGGGTAATCAGCCCCAGCATTTT.

The CDR3 sequence is CASSLLSGRVTDTQYF. CDR3 bases: TGTGCCAGCAGCTTACTTAGCGGGAGGGTAACAGATACGCAGTATTTT. The V and J genes are TRBV7-2 and TRBJ2-3; 11 bases are shared with TRBD2. Trimming removed 2 bases from V and 3 bases from J; junction bases left unmatched: 4. Germline V gene data show CDR1 as SGHTA and CDR2 as FQGNSA. The CDR3 spans 16 residues.

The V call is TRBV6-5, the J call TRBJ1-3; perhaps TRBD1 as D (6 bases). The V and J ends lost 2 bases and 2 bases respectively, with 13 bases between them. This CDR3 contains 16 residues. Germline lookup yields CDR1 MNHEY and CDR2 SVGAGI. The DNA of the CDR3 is TGTGCCAGCAGTTACAACAGGGTTAAAACTGGAAACACCATATATTTT. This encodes CASSYNRVKTGNTIYF.

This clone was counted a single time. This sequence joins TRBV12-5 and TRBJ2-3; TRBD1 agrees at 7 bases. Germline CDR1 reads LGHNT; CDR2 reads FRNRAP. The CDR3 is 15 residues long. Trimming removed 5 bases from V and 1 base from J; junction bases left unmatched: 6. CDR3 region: CASGLGTVGTDTQYF. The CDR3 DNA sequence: TGTGCTAGTGGTCTCGGGACAGTCGGCACAGATACGCAGTATTTT.

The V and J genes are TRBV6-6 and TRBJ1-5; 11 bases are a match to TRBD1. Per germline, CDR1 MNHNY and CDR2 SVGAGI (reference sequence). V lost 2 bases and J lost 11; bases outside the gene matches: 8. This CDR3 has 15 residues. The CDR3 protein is CASSYTPGQGGSQHF. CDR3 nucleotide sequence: TGTGCCAGCAGTTACACCCCGGGACAGGGGGGGTCCCAGCATTTT.

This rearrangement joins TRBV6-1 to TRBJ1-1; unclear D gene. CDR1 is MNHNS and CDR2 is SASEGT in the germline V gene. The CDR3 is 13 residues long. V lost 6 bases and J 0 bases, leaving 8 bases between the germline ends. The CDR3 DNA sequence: TGTGCCAGCAGAGGAGAGGTGAACACTGAAGCTTTCTTT. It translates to CASRGEVNTEAFF.

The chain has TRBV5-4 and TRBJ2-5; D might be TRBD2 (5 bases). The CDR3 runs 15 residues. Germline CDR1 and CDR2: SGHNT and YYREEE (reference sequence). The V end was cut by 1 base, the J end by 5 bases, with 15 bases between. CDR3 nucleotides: TGTGCCAGCAGCTTGCGAAGCGGCCCGACGGAGACCCAGTACTTC. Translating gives CASSLRSGPTETQYF. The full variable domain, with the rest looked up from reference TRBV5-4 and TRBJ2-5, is ETGVTQSPTHLIKTRGQQVTLRCSSQSGHNTVSWYQQALGQGPQFIFQYYREEENGRGNFPPRFSGLQFPNYSSELNVNALELDDSALYLCASSLRSGPTETQYFGPGTRLLVL.

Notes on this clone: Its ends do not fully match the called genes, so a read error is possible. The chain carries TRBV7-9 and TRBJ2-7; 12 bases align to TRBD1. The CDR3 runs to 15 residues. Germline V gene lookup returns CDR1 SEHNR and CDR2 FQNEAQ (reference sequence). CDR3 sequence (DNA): TGTTCCAGCAGCTACCTGGGACAGGGGGCCCACGAGCAGTACTTC. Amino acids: CSSSYLGQGAHEQYF.

CDR3 coding DNA: TGTGCCAGCAGCGTAGCGGGGAGGGCTGAAGCTTTCTTT. It specifies CASSVAGRAEAFF. The V and J genes are TRBV9 and TRBJ1-1; D gene uncertain. V was shortened by 0 bases and J by 6 bases, with 9 bases between the two germline ends. Germline-derived CDR1 and CDR2 are SGDLS and YYNGEE. This CDR3 has 13 amino acids.

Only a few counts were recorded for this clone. DNA of the CDR3: TGTGCCAGCAGCTTTGGTGGGGGGCAGCCCCAGCATTTT. Protein: CASSFGGGQPQHF. The chain links TRBV7-9 to TRBJ1-5; TRBD1 might be the D (5 bases). The length of the CDR3 is 13 residues. Germline V gene sequence: CDR1 SEHNR, CDR2 FQNEAQ (reference sequence). V gave up 3 bases and J gave up 7 bases, with 10 bases separating them.

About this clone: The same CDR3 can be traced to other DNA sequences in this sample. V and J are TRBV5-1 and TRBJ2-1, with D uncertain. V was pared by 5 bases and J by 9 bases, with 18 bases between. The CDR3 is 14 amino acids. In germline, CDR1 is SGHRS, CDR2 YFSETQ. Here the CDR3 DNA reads TGCGCCAGCAGTTCCCCCTCGTCTAGTGGTGAGCAGTTCTTC. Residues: CASSSPSSSGEQFF.